These 17 T cell receptor beta chains were sequenced from one sample in a study of T cells after yellow fever vaccination. TCRdb itself ran the 5' RACE reads through MiXCR, one entry per CDR3 protein. The data contain hundreds of thousands of distinct CDR3 sequences, roughly 3.5% of them singletons. Sequenced material: PBMCs, taken on the day of the yellow fever booster vaccination. Receptor source: a man between 18 and 29 years old who received the YFV17D yellow fever vaccine.

As concerns this clonotype: It may be a read error: a sequence one base away is much more abundant. The V and J genes are TRBV5-1 and TRBJ2-7, with D possibly being TRBD1 or TRBD2 (5 bases each). The CDR3 spans 14 residues. Looked up from germline, CDR1 is SGHRS and CDR2 is YFSETQ. This CDR3 is CASRGTGMGNERYF. CDR3 nucleotides: TGCGCCAGCAGGGGGACGGGAATGGGGAACGAGCGGTACTTC.

The V and J genes are TRBV4-3 and TRBJ1-2; D unresolved. CDR3 length: 16 residues. The germline CDR1 and CDR2 sequences are LGHNA and YSLEER. V dropped 4 bases and J dropped 0 bases, with 15 bases sitting between them. The CDR3 nucleotides are TGCGCCAGCAGCCCGTCAGCGTCCGCCACTAACTATGGCTACACCTTC. Protein: CASSPSASATNYGYTF.

The CDR3 DNA follows: TGTGCCAGCAGCCAAGATCCTCCCTTCGGAGGCTACACCTTC. This codes for CASSQDPPFGGYTF. The chain is built from TRBV3-1 and TRBJ1-2; D unresolved. Trimming stripped 0 bases from V and 8 bases from J, with 13 bases between. This CDR3 comprises 14 residues. Germline-derived CDR1 and CDR2 are LGHDT and YNNKEL (reference sequence).

This clonotype was observed many times. This rearrangement joins TRBV11-2 to TRBJ2-1; 11 nucleotides align to TRBD2. V was clipped by 6 bases and J by 1 base; unmatched bases: 8. This CDR3 is 17 amino acids long. Germline V CDR1 and CDR2: SGHAT, FQNNGV. The CDR3 DNA reads TGTGCCAGCAGTTCAACTAGCGGGGGCAGTTCCTACAATGAGCAGTTCTTC. It translates to CASSSTSGGSSYNEQFF.

This clonotype was seen more than once but under ten times. The CDR3 region is CSAKGGNQPQHF. In DNA form, the CDR3 reads TGCAGTGCTAAGGGCGGCAATCAGCCCCAGCATTTT. The chain couples TRBV20-1 to TRBJ1-5; D gene unclear. Germline CDR1 and CDR2: DFQATT and SNEGSKA (reference sequence). There are 12 residues in the CDR3. Trimming cost V 4 bases and J 2 bases, with 6 bases left between them.

This clonotype appeared a few times. CDR3 DNA sequence: TGTGCCAGCAGCTTACTCACAGGGGAGGATGAAAAACTGTTTTTT. Its translation is CASSLLTGEDEKLFF. The genes are TRBV7-3 and TRBJ1-4, with 7 nucleotides matching TRBD1. The length of the CDR3 is 15 residues. CDR1 SGHTA and CDR2 FQGTGA come from the germline V gene. Trimming took 2 bases from V and 6 from J; bases not matched to a gene: 6.

This clonotype has more than one count but fewer than ten. V usage is TRBV6-2 or TRBV6-3 and J usage is TRBJ2-3; 10 positions agree with TRBD2. The CDR3 has 16 amino acids. After removal of 5 bases from V and 0 bases from J, the junction contained 5 bases not matched to a gene. CDR1 is MNHEY, CDR2 SVGEGT, per germline. The DNA for the CDR3 is TGTGCCAGCAGTCCGTTGACTAGCGGGAGCACAGATACGCAGTATTTT. Its translation is CASSPLTSGSTDTQYF.

This clonotype appeared a few times. The chain recombines TRBV20-1 with TRBJ1-2; D is uncertain. CDR1 and CDR2 (germline): DFQATT, SNEGSKA (reference sequence). V was pared by 4 bases and J by 8 bases, with 14 bases between. The CDR3 loop spans 12 amino acids. This chain's CDR3 is CSANKKQSGYTF. The CDR3 DNA follows: TGCAGTGCTAACAAAAAACAGTCAGGCTACACCTTC.

Only a few counts were recorded for this clonotype. The chain links TRBV4-1 to TRBJ1-4; 11 bases match TRBD1. CDR1 and CDR2 (germline): MGHRA, YSYEKL. The ends lost 5 bases at V and 7 bases at J; junction bases unmatched: 12. The CDR3 sequence is 17 residues long. CDR3 nucleotide sequence: TGCGCCAGCAGCATGGACAGGGGGCGCGTTTTGAGTGAAAAACTGTTTTTT. As protein: CASSMDRGRVLSEKLFF.

CDR3 sequence: CASSQWQESSGNTIYF. The DNA of the CDR3 is TGTGCCAGCAGCCAATGGCAGGAGAGCTCTGGAAACACCATATATTTT. The genes are TRBV7-2 and TRBJ1-3; D not certain. The CDR3 loop spans 16 amino acids. Germline CDR1 SGHTA, CDR2 FQGNSA. V was cut by 5 bases and J by 0 bases, with 14 bases left in between. Full variable domain (missing parts from reference TRBV7-2 and TRBJ1-3): GAGVSQSPSNKVTEKGKDVELRCDPISGHTALYWYRQSLGQGLEFLIYFQGNSAPDKSGLPSDRFSAERTGGSVSTLTIQRTQQEDSAVYLCASSQWQESSGNTIYFGEGSWLTVV.

This clonotype was found many times. The chain is built from TRBV10-3 and TRBJ2-7; the match to TRBD1 covers 7 bases. After removal of 3 bases from V and 3 bases from J, the junction contained 8 bases not matched to a gene. CDR3 length: 15 amino acids. CDR1 is ENHRY, CDR2 SYGVKD, per germline. The CDR3 here is CAISESQGVFYEQYF. The CDR3 DNA sequence: TGTGCCATCAGTGAATCCCAGGGGGTCTTCTACGAGCAGTACTTC.

Many counts were recorded for this clonotype. The chain links TRBV6-5 to TRBJ2-6; D perhaps matches TRBD2 (6 bases). The CDR3 runs to 16 residues. The ends were cut back, 8 bases at V and 0 bases at J, with 14 bases in the middle. The germline CDR1 and CDR2 sequences are MNHEY and SVGAGI. CDR3 protein: CASHTGGVSGANVLTF. In nucleotides, the CDR3 is TGTGCCAGCCATACCGGCGGGGTCTCTGGGGCCAACGTCCTGACTTTC.

This CDR3 is CASSDPNRGLGQPQHF. The CDR3 region has the DNA TGTGCCAGCAGTGATCCCAACAGGGGGCTAGGTCAGCCCCAGCATTTT. The rearrangement links TRBV6-1 to TRBJ1-5; 9 nucleotides line up with TRBD1. J gave up 6 bases and V 3 bases, and 9 bases lay outside the gene matches. This CDR3 region has 16 residues. Looked up from germline, CDR1 is MNHNS and CDR2 is SASEGT.

This clonotype was detected many times. The chain couples TRBV12-3 or TRBV12-4 to TRBJ2-3; 9 nucleotides align to TRBD1. The CDR3 has 12 amino acids. The V and J ends lost 5 bases and 8 bases, in that order; junction bases with no gene match: 2. The CDR3 nucleotides are TGTGCCAGCAGTGGACAGGGGCCTACGCAGTATTTT. This encodes CASSGQGPTQYF.

This clonotype was detected ten times or more. The rearrangement links TRBV12-3 or TRBV12-4 to TRBJ2-3; 10 bases match TRBD2. The CDR3 contains 16 residues. Trimming cost V 3 bases and J 2 bases; bases outside gene matches: 5. This CDR3 is CASSFRSGGDTDTQYF. Written as DNA, the CDR3 is TGTGCCAGCAGTTTCAGAAGCGGGGGGGACACAGATACGCAGTATTTT.

This clonotype was seen many times. J is TRBJ1-1 and V is TRBV7-8; TRBD1 is a possible D gene (6 bases). V was trimmed by 3 bases and J by 4 bases, leaving 9 bases between them. The CDR3 is 13 amino acids. Germline CDR1 reads SGHVS; CDR2 reads FQNEAQ. CDR3 sequence (DNA): TGTGCCAGCAGCTTTCGGACAGTCACTGAAGCTTTCTTT. The encoded protein is CASSFRTVTEAFF. The full variable domain, completed using reference TRBV7-8 and TRBJ1-1, is GAGVSQSPRYKVAKRGQDVALRCDPISGHVSLFWYQQALGQGPEFLTYFQNEAQLDKSGLPSDRFFAERPEGSVSTLKIQRTQQEDSAVYLCASSFRTVTEAFFGQGTRLTVV.

This clonotype was seen more than once but under ten times. This sequence joins TRBV6-5 and TRBJ2-5, with 7 positions matching TRBD1. The CDR3 is 15 residues long. J was trimmed by 5 bases and V by 6 bases; bases with no gene match: 12. Germline-derived CDR1 and CDR2 are MNHEY and SVGAGI. The CDR3, as DNA: TGTGCCAGCAGGCTTACGTTAGGGGGCCCCGAGACCCAGTACTTC. Its protein is CASRLTLGGPETQYF.